One and the same sample provided the 16 T cell receptor beta chains below, sequenced in a study of shared clonotypes between healthy human individuals. The repertoire was sequenced with immunoSEQ multiplex PCR; TCRdb's copy has only in-frame clones and lacks some. The data show over a million clones, around 98.5% seen once. Sample: naive CD4+ T cells sorted from blood. Sample subset: CD45RA+ positively selected. The receptor source for this set is a man aged 25-45 years in good health.

The chain is built from TRBV30 and TRBJ2-7; maybe TRBD1 (5 bases). There are 12 residues in the CDR3. V was clipped by 3 bases and J by 2 bases, with 8 bases between them. Germline V gives CDR1 GTSNPN, CDR2 SVGIG (reference sequence). The CDR3 nucleotides read TGTGCCTGGAGCAGGGCGGCCTACGAGCAGTACTTC. It translates to CAWSRAAYEQYF.

This rearrangement joins TRBV20-1 to TRBJ1-1; no clear D. V gave up 7 bases and J gave up 6 bases, with 12 bases separating them. This CDR3 has 11 residues. CDR1 is DFQATT, CDR2 SNEGSKA, per germline (reference sequence). For the CDR3, the DNA is TGCAGTGGTAGCCCTTCCGCTGAAGCTTTCTTT. This sequence encodes CSGSPSAEAFF.

The chain links TRBV5-1 to TRBJ2-3, with TRBD2 matching 9 bases. Trimming cost V 1 base and J 5 bases; bases outside gene matches: 8. The length of the CDR3 is 16 residues. Germline values: CDR1 SGHRS, CDR2 YFSETQ. CDR3 nucleotide sequence: TGCGCCAGCAGCTTGACGTTAGCGGGAGTTGGAGATACGCAGTATTTT. The encoded protein is CASSLTLAGVGDTQYF.

The CDR3 DNA is TGTGCCAGCAGCTTGAATCTAAACTCCTACGAGCAGTACTTC. This translates into CASSLNLNSYEQYF. The rearrangement uses TRBV5-6 and TRBJ2-7, with D hard to call. The CDR3 spans 14 residues. The V gene lost 1 base and the J gene lost 0 bases, with 8 bases spanning the gap. Germline V gene sequence: CDR1 SGHDT, CDR2 YYEEEE.

The chain couples TRBV10-3 to TRBJ1-4; perhaps TRBD1 as D (5 bases). The CDR3 is 13 amino acids. Between the trimmed V and J ends, which lost 7 bases and 4 bases, there was a span of 10 bases. CDR1 and CDR2 from the germline V gene are ENHRY and SYGVKD. The CDR3 spells CAIKTENNEKLFF. The CDR3 coding sequence is TGTGCCATCAAGACAGAGAATAATGAAAAACTGTTTTTT.

The rearrangement uses TRBV5-8 and TRBJ1-2; D perhaps matches TRBD1 (6 bases). CDR3 length equals 14 residues. Germline CDR1 and CDR2: SGHTS and YDEGEE. Trimming took off 3 bases at V and 4 bases at J, with 13 bases between the two ends. CDR3 sequence: CASSSDRFSYGYTF. CDR3 bases: TGTGCCAGCAGCTCCGACAGGTTCAGCTATGGCTACACCTTC.

The chain employs TRBV19 and TRBJ1-2, with D hard to call. Germline CDR1 LNHDA, CDR2 SQIVND (reference sequence). The V end was cut by 2 bases, the J end by 1 base, with 2 bases between. This CDR3 has 12 residues. The CDR3: CASSISNYGYTF. CDR3 nucleotides: TGTGCCAGTAGTATAAGTAACTATGGCTACACCTTC.

V and J are TRBV6-5 and TRBJ2-1; D uncertain. V lost 4 bases and J lost 0, with 13 bases in between. In germline, CDR1 is MNHEY, CDR2 SVGAGI. CDR3 length: 16 amino acids. CDR3 sequence: CASSFSGPSSYNEQFF. DNA for the CDR3: TGTGCCAGCAGTTTCTCAGGACCTAGCTCCTACAATGAGCAGTTCTTC.

The chain employs TRBV10-2 and TRBJ2-1; 11 bases are shared with TRBD2. The CDR3 length is 14 residues. J lost 9 bases, V lost 6 bases, and 7 bases had no gene match. CDR1 and CDR2 from the germline V gene are WSHSY and SAAADI. CDR3 protein: CASSELAGEGEQFF. The CDR3, as DNA: TGCGCCAGCAGCGAACTAGCGGGAGAGGGTGAGCAGTTCTTC.

DNA for the CDR3: TGTGCCAGCAGCTTAGCGGCGGATGGAGATACGCAGTATTTT. Translated, it gives CASSLAADGDTQYF. The V and J genes are TRBV11-3 and TRBJ2-3, with D hard to call. The CDR3 contains 14 residues. V lost 1 base and J lost 5, with 10 bases in between. CDR1 and CDR2 from the germline V gene are SGHNT and YENEEA.

The rearrangement uses TRBV14 and TRBJ2-1, with D perhaps matching TRBD2 (7 bases). This CDR3 region has 16 residues. From germline, CDR1 is SGHDN and CDR2 FVKESK. Trimming took off 0 bases at V and 2 bases at J, with 11 bases between the two ends. CDR3 residues: CASSQDGGAPYNEQFF. The CDR3, as DNA: TGTGCCAGCAGCCAAGATGGGGGGGCCCCCTACAATGAGCAGTTCTTC.

V is TRBV18 and J is TRBJ2-7; 7 nucleotides agree with TRBD1. The V gene end was trimmed by 2 bases and the J gene end by 0 bases; junction bases not matched to a gene: 4. The CDR3 extends over 15 amino acids. CDR1 KGHSH and CDR2 LQKENI come from the germline V gene. DNA of the CDR3: TGTGCCAGCTCACCAACCGGGACAGTCTCCTACGAGCAGTACTTC. This translates into CASSPTGTVSYEQYF.

The CDR3 loop reads CASSFPGQMNTEAFF. The CDR3 nucleotides are TGTGCCAGCAGTTTTCCGGGACAGATGAACACTGAAGCTTTCTTT. This chain links TRBV7-9 with TRBJ1-1, with TRBD1 identical over 7 bases. The CDR3 runs to 15 residues. V dropped 6 bases and J dropped 0; count of bases not matched to a gene: 7. Germline V gene lookup returns CDR1 SEHNR and CDR2 FQNEAQ (reference sequence). Full variable domain (remainder filled in from reference TRBV7-9 and TRBJ1-1): DTGVSQNPRHKITKRGQNVTFRCDPISEHNRLYWYRQTLGQGPEFLTYFQNEAQLEKSRLLSDRFSAERPKGSFSTLEIQRTEQGDSAMYLCASSFPGQMNTEAFFGQGTRLTVV.

J is TRBJ2-5 and V is TRBV6-5; D is unclear. Germline V gene data show CDR1 as MNHEY and CDR2 as SVGAGI. Trimming removed 0 bases at V and 4 bases at J, with 12 bases between. The CDR3 totals 15 residues. CDR3 region: CASSYSRGVRETQYF. CDR3 DNA: TGTGCCAGCAGTTACTCGCGTGGCGTCAGAGAGACCCAGTACTTC.

This clone came up once. The chain is built from TRBV5-1 and TRBJ2-2; no clear D gene. This CDR3 contains 14 residues. V was pared by 1 base and J by 1 base, with 5 bases between. The germline V gene has CDR1 SGHRS and CDR2 YFSETQ. CDR3 bases: TGCGCCAGCAGCTTGTTGGAGAACACCGGGGAGCTGTTTTTT. Translating it yields CASSLLENTGELFF.

V usage is TRBV4-1 and J usage is TRBJ2-5; D call uncertain. Germline V gives CDR1 MGHRA, CDR2 YSYEKL. Between the trimmed V and J ends, which lost 1 base and 4 bases, there was a span of 7 bases. The CDR3 is 13 residues long. CDR3 amino acids: CASSQAFTETQYF. DNA for the CDR3: TGCGCCAGCAGCCAAGCTTTTACAGAGACCCAGTACTTC.